A selection of T cell receptor beta chains follows, all from one sample in a study of control samples from healthy donors and cancer patients. The table came from immunoSEQ multiplex PCR; TCRdb's copy has only in-frame clones and leaves some out. The sample has approximately 60,000 clones, more than 85% seen once; the top ten hold about 0.91%. Sequencing used PBMCs. The receptors come from a man aged 25-45 years with colorectal cancer. The CDR3 runs from the conserved cysteine through the conserved F or W. The order of the fields is J gene, V gene, clone size, D gene, CDR3 DNA, CDR3 protein. The D gene is left open where the match is weak. Size is stated for part of the rows, as once, few or many counts, or as a class when the clone is expanded.

J: TRBJ1-2
V: TRBV29-1
size: .
D: TRBD1
DNA: TGCAGCGTGGGACAGGGCAACTATGGCTACACCTTC
CDR3: CSVGQGNYGYTF

J: TRBJ1-2
V: TRBV24-1
size: .
D: .
DNA: TGTGCCACCAGTGACCGGCGAACTGCCTATGGCTACACCTTC
CDR3: CATSDRRTAYGYTF

J: TRBJ1-2
V: TRBV6-5
size: .
D: .
DNA: TGTGCCAGCAGTGACTCGGGTAACTATGGCTACACCTTC
CDR3: CASSDSGNYGYTF

J: TRBJ2-3
V: TRBV2
size: .
D: TRBD2
DNA: TGTGCCAGCGGACTAGCGGCAGATACGCAGTATTTT
CDR3: CASGLAADTQYF

J: TRBJ1-1
V: TRBV6-6
size: once
D: TRBD1
DNA: TGTGCCAGCAGTTCGACAGGGGGCAACACTGAAGCTTTCTTT
CDR3: CASSSTGGNTEAFF

J: TRBJ1-5
V: TRBV19
size: .
D: TRBD1
DNA: TGTGCCAGTACCACGGACAGGGCTTACAATCAGCCCCAGCATTTT
CDR3: CASTTDRAYNQPQHF

J: TRBJ1-4
V: TRBV7-9
size: .
D: .
DNA: TGTGCCAGCAGCTCTACGACAGTCGTGGGGCTATATGAAAAACTGTTTTTT
CDR3: CASSSTTVVGLYEKLFF

J: TRBJ2-5
V: TRBV7-7
size: .
D: .
DNA: TGTGCCAGCAGCCCCACGGGGTGGCAAGAGACCCAGTACTTC
CDR3: CASSPTGWQETQYF

J: TRBJ1-2
V: TRBV19
size: .
D: .
DNA: TGTGCCAGAAGCGACGGTACCCCTAACTATGGCTACACCTTC
CDR3: CARSDGTPNYGYTF

J: TRBJ1-1
V: TRBV6-5
size: .
D: TRBD1
DNA: TGTGCCAGCAGTCCTCGACAGGGTCTTGAAGCTTTCTTT
CDR3: CASSPRQGLEAFF

J: TRBJ2-7
V: TRBV2
size: .
D: .
DNA: TGTGCCAGCAAAATCGGGTTCGCCTTCTACGAGCAGTACTTC
CDR3: CASKIGFAFYEQYF

J: TRBJ2-3
V: TRBV30
size: .
D: TRBD2
DNA: TGTGCCTGGAGTGTACGCGGGGGAGGGACAGATACGCAGTATTTT
CDR3: CAWSVRGGGTDTQYF

J: TRBJ1-4
V: TRBV11-2
size: .
D: .
DNA: TGTGCCAGCAGCTTGTTACAGGGTACTAATGAAAAACTGTTTTTT
CDR3: CASSLLQGTNEKLFF

J: TRBJ1-4
V: TRBV4-3
size: .
D: .
DNA: TGCGCCAGCAGCCAAGATATAGGGATTGCAACTAATGAAAAACTGTTTTTT
CDR3: CASSQDIGIATNEKLFF

J: TRBJ2-1
V: TRBV20-1
size: .
D: .
DNA: TGCAGTGCTGGTGGCGGTAACGAGCAGTTCTTC
CDR3: CSAGGGNEQFF

J: TRBJ2-3
V: TRBV7-9
size: once
D: .
DNA: TGTGCCAGCAGCTTACAGGATCAAAGCGGAGCCGACACAGATACGCAGTATTTT
CDR3: CASSLQDQSGADTDTQYF

J: TRBJ2-3
V: TRBV19
size: .
D: .
DNA: TGTGCCAGTAGTATTTGGGGAAACACAGATACGCAGTATTTT
CDR3: CASSIWGNTDTQYF

J: TRBJ2-2
V: TRBV12-3/TRBV12-4
size: .
D: .
DNA: TGTGCCAGCAGTTTCTCCCGCGGGGAGCTGTTTTTT
CDR3: CASSFSRGELFF

J: TRBJ2-1
V: TRBV7-2
size: .
D: TRBD2
DNA: TGTGCCAGCAGCACTACTAGCGGGGGGGCCTTGGACAATGAGCAGTTCTTC
CDR3: CASSTTSGGALDNEQFF

J: TRBJ2-5
V: TRBV28
size: .
D: .
DNA: TGTGCCAGCAGTTTAACGGGGATGGGCGAGACCCAGTACTTC
CDR3: CASSLTGMGETQYF

J: TRBJ1-5
V: TRBV6-6
size: few
D: .
DNA: TGTGCCAGCAGTTACTCCTCAGCAGGGCCCACCCACCTTCAGCATTTT
CDR3: CASSYSSAGPTHLQHF

J: TRBJ2-7
V: TRBV4-3
size: .
D: .
DNA: TGCGCCAGCAGCCAAGATAGGGACCTCTCCTACGAGCAGTACTTC
CDR3: CASSQDRDLSYEQYF

J: TRBJ2-1
V: TRBV9
size: .
D: TRBD2
DNA: TGTGCCAGCAGCCCGAAAACCCAACTAGCGGCCTACAATGAGCAGTTCTTC
CDR3: CASSPKTQLAAYNEQFF

J: TRBJ2-1
V: TRBV18
size: .
D: TRBD1
DNA: TGTGCCAGCTCACCGGGGGAAGTGACAGGGGGCGGCTTTGTCGTCGATGAGCAGTTCTTC
CDR3: CASSPGEVTGGGFVVDEQFF

J: TRBJ2-3
V: TRBV5-5
size: .
D: .
DNA: TGTGCCAGCAGCCCAGGGACACGCGCGGGGATGCAGTATTTT
CDR3: CASSPGTRAGMQYF

J: TRBJ2-1
V: TRBV7-6
size: .
D: TRBD2
DNA: TGTGCCAGCAGCTTAGAAGTTTCGTTCCCTAGCGGGGGTCGCCCCGTGTACAATGAGCAGTTCTTC
CDR3: CASSLEVSFPSGGRPVYNEQFF

J: TRBJ2-3
V: TRBV10-3
size: few
D: .
DNA: TGTGCCATCAGTGTTCAGAGCAGAACTAGCACAGATACGCAGTATTTT
CDR3: CAISVQSRTSTDTQYF

J: TRBJ2-3
V: TRBV4-2
size: .
D: .
DNA: TGTGCCAGCAGCCAAGAGGTCAGGGGCACAGATACGCAGTATTTT
CDR3: CASSQEVRGTDTQYF

J: TRBJ2-3
V: TRBV3-1/TRBV3-2
size: .
D: TRBD1
DNA: TGTGCCAGCAGCCATTCGGGACAGGGGAATACGCAGTATTTT
CDR3: CASSHSGQGNTQYF

J: TRBJ2-2
V: TRBV7-6
size: .
D: TRBD2
DNA: TGTGCCAGCAGCTTAACCCGGGAGGCGAACACCGGGGAGCTGTTTTTT
CDR3: CASSLTREANTGELFF

J: TRBJ2-5
V: TRBV2
size: .
D: .
DNA: TGTGCCAGCAGTCGACTTCCGCGAGAGACCCAGTACTTC
CDR3: CASSRLPRETQYF

J: TRBJ2-6
V: TRBV30
size: .
D: .
DNA: TGTGCCTGGAGTGTCACTGGGGCCAACGTCCTGACTTTC
CDR3: CAWSVTGANVLTF

J: TRBJ1-6
V: TRBV6-6
size: .
D: .
DNA: TGTGCCAGCATTGAAAACAGGGTCTATAATTCACCCCTCCACTTT
CDR3: CASIENRVYNSPLHF

J: TRBJ1-1
V: TRBV19
size: .
D: .
DNA: TGTGCCAGTAGTATTCCGAACACTGAAGCTTTCTTT
CDR3: CASSIPNTEAFF

J: TRBJ2-7
V: TRBV11-2
size: .
D: .
DNA: TGTGCCAGCAGCTCCCCCAGGCTGGCCGACGAGCAGTACTTC
CDR3: CASSSPRLADEQYF

J: TRBJ2-6
V: TRBV7-9
size: .
D: .
DNA: TGTGCCAGCAGATTGGAGGGCTCTGGGGCCAACGTCCTGACTTTC
CDR3: CASRLEGSGANVLTF

J: TRBJ2-3
V: TRBV30
size: .
D: .
DNA: TGTGCCTGGAGTGTCCTGGGTGGGACTGACGCAGATACGCAGTATTTT
CDR3: CAWSVLGGTDADTQYF

J: TRBJ2-1
V: TRBV27
size: .
D: .
DNA: TGTGCCAGCAGCTTTGGGACTCTCGGCTACAATGAGCAGTTCTTC
CDR3: CASSFGTLGYNEQFF

J: TRBJ1-2
V: TRBV5-6
size: once
D: TRBD1
DNA: TGTGCCAGCAGCTCAACCTTAGACAGGGTCTACACCTTC
CDR3: CASSSTLDRVYTF

J: TRBJ1-5
V: TRBV4-1
size: .
D: .
DNA: TGCGCCAGCAGCCAAGAGGGACTGAATAGCAATCAGCCCCAGCATTTT
CDR3: CASSQEGLNSNQPQHF

J: TRBJ2-7
V: TRBV7-2
size: .
D: .
DNA: TGTGCCAGCAGCTTAGATTCGGGGCGCTACGAGCAGTACTTC
CDR3: CASSLDSGRYEQYF

J: TRBJ1-3
V: TRBV9
size: .
D: TRBD1
DNA: TGTGCCAGCAGTGCGACAGGGGAAAACACCATATATTTT
CDR3: CASSATGENTIYF

J: TRBJ1-5
V: TRBV6-6
size: .
D: .
DNA: TGTGCCAGCACGCAAGGACGGCCCAATCAGCCCCAGCATTTT
CDR3: CASTQGRPNQPQHF

J: TRBJ2-3
V: TRBV29-1
size: .
D: TRBD1
DNA: TGCAGCGGGGACAGGGGAGCAGATACGCAGTATTTT
CDR3: CSGDRGADTQYF

J: TRBJ2-3
V: TRBV14
size: .
D: .
DNA: TGTGCCAGCAGTCCTCCGGGACATAGGTTAACAGATACGCAGTATTTT
CDR3: CASSPPGHRLTDTQYF

J: TRBJ1-5
V: TRBV5-4
size: .
D: .
DNA: TGTGCCAGCAGCCCGGGACCAGAGGGACAGCCCCAGCATTTT
CDR3: CASSPGPEGQPQHF

J: TRBJ1-1
V: TRBV9
size: .
D: TRBD1
DNA: TGTGCCAGCAGCTCGAGACAGGGCTTTGAAGCTTTCTTT
CDR3: CASSSRQGFEAFF

J: TRBJ1-3
V: TRBV4-3
size: .
D: TRBD1
DNA: TGCGCCAGCAGCCAAGATTACGGTCTCCAGGGGGTCGGAAACACCATATATTTT
CDR3: CASSQDYGLQGVGNTIYF

J: TRBJ1-4
V: TRBV25-1
size: .
D: .
DNA: TGTGCCAGCAGTGCGGGGACCGCGCTAAATGAAAAACTGTTTTTT
CDR3: CASSAGTALNEKLFF

J: TRBJ2-1
V: TRBV19
size: .
D: TRBD1
DNA: TGTGCCAGTAGTTCACAGGGGGCGGGTGAGCAGTTCTTC
CDR3: CASSSQGAGEQFF

J: TRBJ2-6
V: TRBV4-3
size: .
D: .
DNA: TGCGCCAGCAGTCAGAGTACAGGGTCCGGGGCCAACGTCCTGACTTTC
CDR3: CASSQSTGSGANVLTF

J: TRBJ2-1
V: TRBV6-5
size: .
D: TRBD1
DNA: TGTGCCAGCAGCGACAGGGGGCTCAGCGATGAGCAGTTCTTC
CDR3: CASSDRGLSDEQFF

J: TRBJ2-2
V: TRBV3-1/TRBV3-2
size: .
D: TRBD2
DNA: TGTGCCAGCAGCCAAGTCTGGACCCACCGGGGGGAAGCTGGGGAGCTGTTTTTT
CDR3: CASSQVWTHRGEAGELFF

J: TRBJ2-3
V: TRBV7-8
size: once
D: .
DNA: TGTGCCAGCAGCTTAGTGGCAGGGACAGATACGCAGTATTTT
CDR3: CASSLVAGTDTQYF

J: TRBJ2-5
V: TRBV6-6
size: .
D: TRBD2
DNA: TGTGCCAGTCGACTAGCGGGAGTTCAAGAGACCCAGTACTTC
CDR3: CASRLAGVQETQYF

J: TRBJ1-4
V: TRBV27
size: .
D: .
DNA: TGTGCCAGCAGTTTATCTTGGGCCGGCCAAAACCGGAGAAAACTGTTTTTT
CDR3: CASSLSWAGQNRRKLFF